This entry lists 20 T cell receptor beta chains sequenced from one sample in a study of monozygotic twins with inflammatory bowel disease. TCRdb re-analyzed the 5' RACE reads; it lists each CDR3 protein once, without DNA. Its table lists roughly 200,000 distinct CDR3 sequences. Sequenced material: blood. Every receptor here comes from a human donor with ulcerative colitis or Crohn's disease, or a healthy co-twin of an affected twin (not recorded which).

The chain recombines TRBV5-1 with TRBJ1-2; TCRdb gives TRBD1 as the D gene, but with no DNA this cannot be confirmed. In germline, CDR1 is SGHRS, CDR2 YFSETQ. The CDR3 extends over 15 amino acids. The chain's CDR3 is CATSSGTAFNYGYTF.

This chain connects TRBV5-1 to TRBJ2-7. The length of the CDR3 is 16 residues. CDR1 and CDR2 (germline): SGHRS, YFSETQ. The chain's CDR3 is CASSLRSAGGSYEQYF.

The V call is TRBV19, the J call TRBJ2-4. Germline CDR1 is LNHDA and CDR2 is SQIVND (reference sequence). This CDR3 region has 17 residues. This CDR3 reads CASSIYYSYLAKNIQYF. Filled out from reference TRBV19 and TRBJ2-4, the complete variable domain reads DGGITQSPKYLFRKEGQNVTLSCEQNLNHDAMYWYRQDPGQGLRLIYYSQIVNDFQKGDIAEGYSVSREKKESFPLTVTSAQKNPTAFYLCASSIYYSYLAKNIQYFGAGTRLSVL.

The rearrangement joins TRBV14 to TRBJ2-3. The CDR3 runs 13 residues. The germline V gene encodes CDR1 SGHDN and CDR2 FVKESK. CDR3 in amino acids: CASSQNPSDTQYF.

The chain joins TRBV28 to TRBJ2-2; TCRdb calls TRBD2, which cannot be checked without DNA. CDR1 and CDR2 (germline): MDHEN, SYDVKM. The CDR3 has 11 residues. The CDR3 sequence is CASGLFGELFF.

This sequence joins TRBV7-9 and TRBJ1-2; no DNA is available, so the TRBD1 call from TCRdb remains unchecked. In germline, CDR1 is SEHNR, CDR2 FQNEAQ (reference sequence). The CDR3 runs to 14 residues. CDR3 amino acids: CASSEDRVNYGYTF.

This chain uses TRBV10-3 with TRBJ2-5; no DNA is available, so the TRBD2 call from TCRdb remains unchecked. The CDR3 covers 12 residues. Per the germline V gene, CDR1 is ENHRY and CDR2 is SYGVKD. This CDR3 is CAISEIGQTQYF.

The chain recombines TRBV5-1 with TRBJ1-4. This CDR3 comprises 14 residues. Germline CDR1 and CDR2: SGHRS and YFSETQ. The CDR3 is CASSTASANEKLFF.

The rearrangement links TRBV7-9 to TRBJ2-4; TCRdb's D gene call, TRBD2, goes unchecked for lack of DNA. CDR1 is SEHNR and CDR2 is FQNEAQ in the germline V gene (reference sequence). The CDR3 totals 12 residues. Here the CDR3 reads CASSPNAGIQYF.

The CDR3 spells CASSPGTGESPLHF. The V gene is TRBV9, the J gene TRBJ1-6; the TRBD1 assignment by TCRdb is unverifiable without DNA. Germline CDR1 SGDLS, CDR2 YYNGEE. The CDR3 is made up of 14 amino acids.

The gene calls are TRBV25-1 and TRBJ2-7; there is no DNA to check the TCRdb D call of TRBD1. Germline values: CDR1 MGHDK, CDR2 SYGVNS. This CDR3 is built from 14 residues. The CDR3 loop is CASSVSGAGGQQYF.

The rearrangement joins TRBV5-6 to TRBJ2-4; TCRdb's D gene call, TRBD2, goes unchecked for lack of DNA. From germline, CDR1 is SGHDT and CDR2 YYEEEE. The CDR3 sequence is 14 residues long. CDR3 amino acids: CASSFGGAKNIQYF.

The chain carries TRBV6-6 and TRBJ1-2. CDR3 length: 12 residues. Per germline, CDR1 MNHNY and CDR2 SVGAGI (reference sequence). This CDR3 is CASTHVNYGYTF.

J is TRBJ2-5 and V is TRBV6-1. The CDR3 length is 15 residues. CDR1 is MNHNS and CDR2 is SASEGT in the germline V gene. The CDR3 sequence is CASSEALWGKETQYF.

This chain joins TRBV29-1 and TRBJ1-2. Germline values: CDR1 SQVTM, CDR2 ANQGSEA. The CDR3 is 13 residues long. This CDR3 is CSVAVPGDYGYTF.

The chain joins TRBV18 to TRBJ1-3. The CDR3 totals 17 residues. Germline CDR1 is KGHSH and CDR2 is LQKENI. The CDR3 is CASSPPAQRFSGNTIYF.

The chain carries TRBV7-9 and TRBJ1-4. The CDR3 runs to 13 residues. Germline V gene lookup returns CDR1 SEHNR and CDR2 FQNEAQ (reference sequence). CDR3 amino acids: CASSPRANEKLFF.

The V gene is TRBV9, the J gene TRBJ2-3. The germline CDR1 and CDR2 sequences are SGDLS and YYNGEE. The CDR3 is 12 residues long. CDR3 sequence reads: CASSVVSDTQYF. Using reference TRBV9 and TRBJ2-3 for the parts outside the CDR3, the full variable domain is DSGVTQTPKHLITATGQRVTLRCSPRSGDLSVYWYQQSLDQGLQFLIQYYNGEERAKGNILERFSAQQFPDLHSELNLSSLELGDSALYFCASSVVSDTQYFGPGTRLTVL.

The V and J genes are TRBV10-1 and TRBJ1-1. The CDR3 covers 15 residues. The V gene's germline CDR1 is WNHNN and CDR2 SYGVQD (reference sequence). CDR3 amino acids: CATSGGAPPPSPAFF.

This sequence joins TRBV2 and TRBJ2-2; no DNA is available, so the TRBD1 call from TCRdb remains unchecked. Germline CDR1 is SNHLY and CDR2 is FYNNEI. This CDR3 spans 15 amino acids. The CDR3 protein is CASSGDRGNTGELFF.